These 12 T cell receptor beta chains share one sample of origin, sequenced in a study of T cells in Graves' hyperthyroidism and ophthalmopathy. The source material, RNA transcripts, was used to amplify TCR beta CDR3 regions. The TCR CDR3 first-round RT-PCR relied on the HTBI primer set. TCRdb recomputed calls from the multiplex PCR reads with MiXCR, one row per CDR3 protein. The repertoire has over 120,000 distinct CDR3 sequences, approximately 24% of them found once; the top ten carry 60% to 80%. Material for sequencing was blood. The receptor source for this set is a woman aged 45-65 years with Graves' hyperthyroidism that later progressed to Graves' ophthalmopathy.

Many counts were recorded for this clonotype. This rearrangement joins TRBV7-2 to TRBJ2-5; D may be TRBD1 or TRBD2 (7 bases each). The CDR3 is 14 amino acids. The V gene lost 5 bases and the J gene lost 6 bases, with 16 bases spanning the gap. CDR1 is SGHTA and CDR2 is FQGNSA in the germline V gene. The CDR3 region has the DNA TGTGCCAGCAGCCCCCGACAGGGAGGGAAGACCCAGTACTTC. Translated, it gives CASSPRQGGKTQYF.

This sequence joins TRBV7-9 and TRBJ1-1; D uncertain. This CDR3 region has 15 residues. Germline CDR1 is SEHNR and CDR2 is FQNEAQ (reference sequence). The V gene lost 4 bases and the J gene lost 1 base, with 13 bases spanning the gap. CDR3 protein: CASSSIRYENTEAFF. Written as DNA, the CDR3 is TGTGCCAGCAGCTCGATCAGATACGAGAACACTGAAGCTTTCTTT.

This clonotype occurred many times. This chain links TRBV11-2 with TRBJ2-7; D uncertain. The CDR3 loop spans 12 amino acids. V was cut by 3 bases and J by 3 bases, with 6 bases left in between. CDR1 SGHAT and CDR2 FQNNGV come from the germline V gene. CDR3 residues: CASSFADYEQYF. The CDR3 nucleotides are TGTGCCAGCAGCTTTGCGGACTACGAGCAGTACTTC.

Regarding this clonotype: A single base separates this from a much larger clone, so it may be a read error. J is TRBJ2-2 and V is TRBV10-3; 10 bases are a match to TRBD1. Germline CDR1 is ENHRY and CDR2 is SYGVKD. This CDR3 is 15 amino acids long. The CDR3 loop is CASSRDRGNTGELFF. CDR3 coding DNA: TGTGCCAGCAGTAGGGACAGGGGGAACACCGGGGAGCTGTTTTTT.

This clonotype was found many times. J is TRBJ2-7 and V is TRBV12-3 or TRBV12-4, with D maybe TRBD1 (5 bases). V lost 5 bases and J 4 bases, leaving 18 bases between the germline ends. This CDR3 comprises 15 residues. CDR3 nucleotide sequence: TGTGCCAGCAGTCCGGGCCCCGGCAGGGCGTACGAGCAGTACTTC. Translation: CASSPGPGRAYEQYF.

This clonotype was recorded at least ten times. The chain is built from TRBV28 and TRBJ2-3, with 12 positions matching TRBD2. There are 18 residues in the CDR3. The germline V gene encodes CDR1 MDHEN and CDR2 SYDVKM. Trimming cost V 2 bases and J 3 bases; bases outside gene matches: 9. The CDR3 nucleotides read TGTGCCAGCAGTTTAACCCTGGGGCTAGCGGGAGGGACAGATACGCAGTATTTT. As protein: CASSLTLGLAGGTDTQYF. Supplemented by reference TRBV28 and TRBJ2-3, the full variable domain reads DVKVTQSSRYLVKRTGEKVFLECVQDMDHENMFWYRQDPGLGLRLIYFSYDVKMKEKGDIPEGYSVSREKKERFSLILESASTNQTSMYLCASSLTLGLAGGTDTQYFGPGTRLTVL.

This clonotype has a handful of counts. V and J are TRBV19 and TRBJ2-7, with D uncertain. Trimming took off 1 base at V and 6 bases at J, with 19 bases between the two ends. The CDR3 extends over 16 amino acids. CDR1 is LNHDA, CDR2 SQIVND, per germline (reference sequence). In DNA form, the CDR3 reads TGTGCCAGTAGTATAGTATCGGCTTTCACCCCAGGCGAGCAGTACTTC. Residues: CASSIVSAFTPGEQYF.

In this sample, this clonotype turned up once. V usage is TRBV9 and J usage is TRBJ1-6; a possible D gene is TRBD1 (5 bases). CDR1 and CDR2 from the germline V gene are SGDLS and YYNGEE. The CDR3 has 15 amino acids. V gave up 0 bases and J gave up 10 bases, with 14 bases separating them. CDR3 protein: CASSVEEGMKSPLHF. The CDR3 DNA reads TGTGCCAGCAGCGTAGAAGAGGGGATGAAATCACCCCTCCACTTT.

The chain links TRBV25-1 to TRBJ2-7, with TRBD1 matching over 7 bases. The junction had 9 bases not matched to a gene; V was cut back by 7 bases and J by 3 bases. The CDR3 covers 14 residues. Germline V gene data show CDR1 as MGHDK and CDR2 as SYGVNS. DNA for the CDR3: TGTGCCAGCACTAGGGCAGGGGGTTTCTACGAGCAGTACTTC. Amino acids: CASTRAGGFYEQYF.

This clonotype was seen many times. The rearrangement uses TRBV7-9 and TRBJ1-2; possible D gene TRBD1, 6 bases. V was cut by 2 bases and J by 3 bases, with 13 bases left in between. CDR1 SEHNR and CDR2 FQNEAQ come from the germline V gene (reference sequence). CDR3 length: 15 residues. The CDR3 DNA reads TGTGCCAGCAGCTTATGGGGGGCAAGTGACTATGGCTACACCTTC. Its protein is CASSLWGASDYGYTF.

This clonotype showed up many times. The chain is built from TRBV6-1 and TRBJ2-5; 10 nucleotides agree with TRBD1. V lost 4 bases to trimming and J lost 3 bases; unmatched junction nucleotides: 5. Per germline, CDR1 MNHNS and CDR2 SASEGT. The CDR3 loop spans 15 amino acids. CDR3 protein: CASSGVGTGEETQYF. CDR3 sequence (DNA): TGTGCCAGCAGTGGCGTAGGGACAGGGGAAGAGACCCAGTACTTC.

This chain joins TRBV15 and TRBJ1-3; D may be TRBD1 (5 bases). Germline V gene sequence: CDR1 LNHNV, CDR2 YYDKDF (reference sequence). The CDR3 has 15 amino acids. V was trimmed by 0 bases and J by 4 bases, leaving 10 bases between them. The CDR3 DNA is TGTGCCACCAGCAGAGATACGGGACCCGGAAACACCATATATTTT. This sequence encodes CATSRDTGPGNTIYF.